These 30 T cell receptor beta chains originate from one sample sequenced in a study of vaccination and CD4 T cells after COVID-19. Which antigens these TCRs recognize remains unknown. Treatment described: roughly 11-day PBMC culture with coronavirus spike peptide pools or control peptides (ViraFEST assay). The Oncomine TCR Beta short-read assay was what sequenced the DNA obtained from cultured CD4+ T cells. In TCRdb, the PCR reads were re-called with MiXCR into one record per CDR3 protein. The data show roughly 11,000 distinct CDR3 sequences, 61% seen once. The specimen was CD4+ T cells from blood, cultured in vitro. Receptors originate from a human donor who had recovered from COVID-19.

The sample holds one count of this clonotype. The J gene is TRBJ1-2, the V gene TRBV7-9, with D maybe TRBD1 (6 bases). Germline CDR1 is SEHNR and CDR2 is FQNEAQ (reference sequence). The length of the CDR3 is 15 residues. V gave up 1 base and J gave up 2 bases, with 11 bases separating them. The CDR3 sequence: CASSLVRGANYGYTF. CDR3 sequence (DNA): TGTGCCAGCAGCTTAGTTCGGGGGGCGAACTATGGCTACACCTTC.

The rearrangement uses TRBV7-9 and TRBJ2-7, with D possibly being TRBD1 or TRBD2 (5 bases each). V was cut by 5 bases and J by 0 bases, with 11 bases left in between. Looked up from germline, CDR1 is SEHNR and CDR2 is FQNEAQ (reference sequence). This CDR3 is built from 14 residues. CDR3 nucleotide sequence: TGTGCCAGCAGCCGGGACCCCAGCTCCTACGAGCAGTACTTC. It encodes CASSRDPSSYEQYF.

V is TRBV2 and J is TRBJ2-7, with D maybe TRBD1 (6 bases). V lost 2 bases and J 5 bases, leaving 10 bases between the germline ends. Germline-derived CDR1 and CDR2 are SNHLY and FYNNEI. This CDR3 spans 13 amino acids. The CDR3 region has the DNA TGTGCCAGCAGTGAATCCGCAGGGGACGAGCAGTACTTC. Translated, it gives CASSESAGDEQYF.

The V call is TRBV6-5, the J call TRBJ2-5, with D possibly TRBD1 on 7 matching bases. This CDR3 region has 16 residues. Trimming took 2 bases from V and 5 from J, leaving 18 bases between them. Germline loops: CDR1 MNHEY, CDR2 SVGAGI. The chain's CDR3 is CASSYRQGGRGETQYF. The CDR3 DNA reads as TGTGCCAGCAGTTACAGACAGGGAGGTCGAGGGGAGACCCAGTACTTC.

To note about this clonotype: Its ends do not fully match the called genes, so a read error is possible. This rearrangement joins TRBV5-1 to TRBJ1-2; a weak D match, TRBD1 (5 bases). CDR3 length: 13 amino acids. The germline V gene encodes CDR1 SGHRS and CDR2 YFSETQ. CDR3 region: CAGSLGTNYGYTF. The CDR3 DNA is TGCGCCGGCAGCCTCGGGACCAACTATGGCTACACCTTC.

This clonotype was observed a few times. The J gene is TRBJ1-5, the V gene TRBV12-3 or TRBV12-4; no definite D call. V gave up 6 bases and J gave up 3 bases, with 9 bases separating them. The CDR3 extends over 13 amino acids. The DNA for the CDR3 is TGTGCCAGCAGACCCGACGTCAATCAGCCCCAGCATTTT. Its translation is CASRPDVNQPQHF.

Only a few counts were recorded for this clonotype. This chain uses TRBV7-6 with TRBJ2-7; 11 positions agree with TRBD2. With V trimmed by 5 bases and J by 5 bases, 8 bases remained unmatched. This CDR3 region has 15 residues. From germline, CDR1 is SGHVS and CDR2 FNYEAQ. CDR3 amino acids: CASSGRLAGLDEQYF. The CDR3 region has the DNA TGTGCCAGCAGCGGAAGACTAGCGGGGCTCGACGAGCAGTACTTC.

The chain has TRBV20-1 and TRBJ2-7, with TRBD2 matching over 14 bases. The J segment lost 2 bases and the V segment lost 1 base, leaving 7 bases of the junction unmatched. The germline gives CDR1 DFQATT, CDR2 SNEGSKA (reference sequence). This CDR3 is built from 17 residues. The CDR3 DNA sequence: TGCAGTGCTAGAGCCCTGGGACTAGCGGGAGTCGCCTACGAGCAGTACTTC. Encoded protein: CSARALGLAGVAYEQYF.

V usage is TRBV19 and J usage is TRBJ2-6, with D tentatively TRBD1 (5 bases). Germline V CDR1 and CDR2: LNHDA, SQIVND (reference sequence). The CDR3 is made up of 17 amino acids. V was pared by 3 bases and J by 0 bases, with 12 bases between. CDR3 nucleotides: TGTGCCAGTAGTATGAGTTTAGGGGACTCTGGGGCCAACGTCCTGACTTTC. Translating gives CASSMSLGDSGANVLTF.

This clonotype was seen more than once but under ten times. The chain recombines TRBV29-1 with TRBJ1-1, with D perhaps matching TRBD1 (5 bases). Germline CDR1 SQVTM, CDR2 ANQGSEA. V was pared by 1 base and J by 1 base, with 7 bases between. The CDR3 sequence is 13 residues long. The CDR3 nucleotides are TGCAGCGTTGAAGTCGGGGGGAACACTGAAGCTTTCTTT. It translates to CSVEVGGNTEAFF.

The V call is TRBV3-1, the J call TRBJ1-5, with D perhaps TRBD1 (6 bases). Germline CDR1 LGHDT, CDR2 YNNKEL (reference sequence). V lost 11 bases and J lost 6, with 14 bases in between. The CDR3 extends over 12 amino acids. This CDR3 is CARTQGCQPQHF. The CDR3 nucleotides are TGTGCCCGCACTCAGGGGTGTCAGCCCCAGCATTTT.

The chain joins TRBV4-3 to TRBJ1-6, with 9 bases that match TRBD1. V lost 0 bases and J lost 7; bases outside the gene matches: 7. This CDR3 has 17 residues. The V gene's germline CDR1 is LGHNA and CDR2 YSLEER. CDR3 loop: CASSQDKDGTGNSPLHF. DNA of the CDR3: TGCGCCAGCAGCCAAGATAAGGACGGGACAGGGAATTCACCCCTCCACTTT.

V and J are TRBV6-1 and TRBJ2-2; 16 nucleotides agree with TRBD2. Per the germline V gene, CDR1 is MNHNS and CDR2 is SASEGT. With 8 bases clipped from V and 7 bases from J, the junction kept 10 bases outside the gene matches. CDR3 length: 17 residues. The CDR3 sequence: CASDWGLAGGPGGELFF. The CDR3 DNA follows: TGTGCCAGCGATTGGGGACTAGCGGGAGGGCCCGGCGGGGAGCTGTTTTTT.

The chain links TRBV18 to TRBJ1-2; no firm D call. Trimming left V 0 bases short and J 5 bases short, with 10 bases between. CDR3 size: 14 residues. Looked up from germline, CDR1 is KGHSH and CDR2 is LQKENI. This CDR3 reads CASSPPGRSYGYTF. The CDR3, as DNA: TGTGCCAGCTCACCACCGGGCAGGAGTTATGGCTACACCTTC.

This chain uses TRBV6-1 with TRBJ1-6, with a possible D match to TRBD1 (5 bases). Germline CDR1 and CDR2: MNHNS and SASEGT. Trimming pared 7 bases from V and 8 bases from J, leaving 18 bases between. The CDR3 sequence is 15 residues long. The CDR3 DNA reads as TGTGCCAGCACCCTTACCGGCAGGGTTCATTCACCCCTCCACTTT. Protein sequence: CASTLTGRVHSPLHF.

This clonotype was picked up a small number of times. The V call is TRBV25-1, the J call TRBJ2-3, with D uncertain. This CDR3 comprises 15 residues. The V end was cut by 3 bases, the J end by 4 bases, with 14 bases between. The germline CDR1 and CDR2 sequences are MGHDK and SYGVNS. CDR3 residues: CASSDASERADTQYF. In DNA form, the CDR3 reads TGTGCCAGCAGTGATGCCTCTGAAAGGGCAGATACGCAGTATTTT.

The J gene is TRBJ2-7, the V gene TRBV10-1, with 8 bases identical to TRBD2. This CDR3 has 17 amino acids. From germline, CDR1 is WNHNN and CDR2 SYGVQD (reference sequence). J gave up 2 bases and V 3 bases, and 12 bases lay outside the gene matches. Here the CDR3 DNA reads TGCGCCAGCAGTGAACCACGACTAGCGCGAGGCACCTACGAGCAGTACTTC. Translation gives CASSEPRLARGTYEQYF.

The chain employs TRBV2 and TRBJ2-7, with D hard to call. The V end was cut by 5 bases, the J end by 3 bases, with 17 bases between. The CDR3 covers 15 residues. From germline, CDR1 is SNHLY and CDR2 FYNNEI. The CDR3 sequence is CASSTMGQSFYEQYF. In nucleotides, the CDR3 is TGTGCCAGCAGTACGATGGGCCAGAGCTTCTACGAGCAGTACTTC.

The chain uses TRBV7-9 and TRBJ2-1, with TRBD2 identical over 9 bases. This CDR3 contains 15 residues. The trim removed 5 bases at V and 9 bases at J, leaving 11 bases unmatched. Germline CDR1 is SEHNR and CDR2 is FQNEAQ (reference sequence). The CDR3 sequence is CASSSQGGGGPEQFF. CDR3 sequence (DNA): TGTGCCAGCAGCAGCCAAGGCGGGGGGGGTCCTGAGCAGTTCTTC.

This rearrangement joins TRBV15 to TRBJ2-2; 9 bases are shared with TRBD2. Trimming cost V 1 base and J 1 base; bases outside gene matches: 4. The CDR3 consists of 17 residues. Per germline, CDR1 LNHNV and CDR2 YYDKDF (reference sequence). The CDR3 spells CATSRASGAMNTGELFF. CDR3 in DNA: TGTGCCACCAGCAGAGCTAGCGGGGCCATGAACACCGGGGAGCTGTTTTTT.

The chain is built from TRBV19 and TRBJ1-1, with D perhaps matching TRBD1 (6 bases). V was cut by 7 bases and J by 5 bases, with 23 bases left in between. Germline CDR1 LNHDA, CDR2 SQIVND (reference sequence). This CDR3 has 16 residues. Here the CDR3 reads CASTKGTTTGRTEAFF. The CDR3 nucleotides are TGTGCCAGTACCAAAGGGACAACAACAGGGCGGACTGAAGCTTTCTTT.

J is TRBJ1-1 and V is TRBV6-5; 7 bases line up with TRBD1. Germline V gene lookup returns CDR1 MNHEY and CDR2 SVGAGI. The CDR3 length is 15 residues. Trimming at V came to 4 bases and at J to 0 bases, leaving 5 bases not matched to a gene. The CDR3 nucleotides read TGTGCCAGCAGTTTCGGGGGACAGATGAACACTGAAGCTTTCTTT. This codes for CASSFGGQMNTEAFF.

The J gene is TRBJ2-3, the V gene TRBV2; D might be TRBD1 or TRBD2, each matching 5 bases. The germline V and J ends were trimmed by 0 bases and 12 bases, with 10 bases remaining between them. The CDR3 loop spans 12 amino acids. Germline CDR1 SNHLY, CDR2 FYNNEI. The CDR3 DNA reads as TGTGCCAGCAGTGAAGCTCTGGGACCACAGTATTTT. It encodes CASSEALGPQYF.

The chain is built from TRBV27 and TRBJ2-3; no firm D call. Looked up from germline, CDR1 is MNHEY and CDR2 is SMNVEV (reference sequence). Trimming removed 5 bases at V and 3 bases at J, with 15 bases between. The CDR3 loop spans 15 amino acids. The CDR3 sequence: CASSLDRKMTDTQYF. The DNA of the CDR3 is TGTGCCAGCAGTCTCGACCGCAAAATGACAGATACGCAGTATTTT.

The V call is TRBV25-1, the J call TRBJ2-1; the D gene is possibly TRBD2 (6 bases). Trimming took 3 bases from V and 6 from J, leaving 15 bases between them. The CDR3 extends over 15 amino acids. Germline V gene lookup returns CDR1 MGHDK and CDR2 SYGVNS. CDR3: CASSDPGVPGNEQFF. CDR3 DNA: TGTGCCAGCAGTGACCCGGGAGTCCCTGGCAATGAGCAGTTCTTC.

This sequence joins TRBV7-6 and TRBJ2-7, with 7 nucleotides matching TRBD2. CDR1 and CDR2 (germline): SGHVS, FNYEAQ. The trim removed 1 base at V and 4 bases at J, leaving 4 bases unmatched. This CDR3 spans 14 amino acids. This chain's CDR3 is CASSLDSGKYEQYF. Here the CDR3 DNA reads TGTGCCAGCAGCTTAGACAGCGGGAAGTACGAGCAGTACTTC. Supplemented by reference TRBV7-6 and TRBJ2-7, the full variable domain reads GAGVSQSPRYKVTKRGQDVALRCDPISGHVSLYWYRQALGQGPEFLTYFNYEAQQDKSGLPNDRFSAERPEGSISTLTIQRTEQRDSAMYRCASSLDSGKYEQYFGPGTRLTVT.

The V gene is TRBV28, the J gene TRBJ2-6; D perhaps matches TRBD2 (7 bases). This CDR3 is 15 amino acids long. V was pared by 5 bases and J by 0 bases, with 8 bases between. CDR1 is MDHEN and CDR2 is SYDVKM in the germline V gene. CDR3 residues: CASSGGASGANVLTF. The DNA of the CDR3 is TGTGCCAGCAGTGGGGGGGCCTCTGGGGCCAACGTCCTGACTTTC.

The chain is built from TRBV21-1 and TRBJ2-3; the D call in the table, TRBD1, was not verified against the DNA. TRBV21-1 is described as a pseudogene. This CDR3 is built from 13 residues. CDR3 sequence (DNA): TGTGCCAGCAACCAGGGATCCACAGATACGCAGTATTTT. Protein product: CASNQGSTDTQYF.

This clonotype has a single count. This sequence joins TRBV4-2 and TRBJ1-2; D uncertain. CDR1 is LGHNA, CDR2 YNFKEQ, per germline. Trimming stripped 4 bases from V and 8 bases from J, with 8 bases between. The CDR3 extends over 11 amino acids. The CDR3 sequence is CASSPGGGYTF. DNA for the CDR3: TGTGCCAGCAGCCCCGGAGGGGGCTACACCTTC.

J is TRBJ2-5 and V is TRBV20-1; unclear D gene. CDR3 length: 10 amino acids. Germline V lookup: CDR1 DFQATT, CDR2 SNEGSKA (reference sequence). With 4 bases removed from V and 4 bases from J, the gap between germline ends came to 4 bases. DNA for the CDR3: TGCAGTGCTATCGGAGAGACCCAGTACTTC. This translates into CSAIGETQYF.